This T cell receptor beta chain was identified in a study of blood T cell repertoires in COVID-19 (dated by TCRdb to 2020 to 2022). With respect to the entire study: Collaborator samples came from the United States, Italy and Spain and covered acute and convalescent phases of COVID-19. The prospective study material was composed of cDNA or gDNA derived from T cells, B-cell-depleted T cells, or PBMCs. The dataset comprised deeply sampled blood TCRbeta repertoires from subjects exposed to, actively infected with, or recovered from COVID-19. The repertoires were released in a freely available public database meant as a resource for research on the immune response to SARS-CoV-2. Samples came from the ongoing ImmuneRACE study (first 160 participants) plus 1,254 subjects from 6 global collaborators. Sample metadata almost always included a de-identified subject ID, COVID-19 status, age in years and sex. Where available, HLA class I and class II types were obtained from metadata supplied by the sample provider rather than from assay-based typing.

As to this clone: There is no known antigen for this receptor. Base-call qualities are not available, and no considerably larger clone is one nucleotide away.

General study outcomes and caveats: The amount of clinical and demographic metadata varied by source and participant and was provided uncurated.

TCRbeta CDR3 regions were amplified from genomic DNA using the immunoSEQ Assay, a bias-controlled multiplex PCR. The published analysis was carried out like this. The number of nucleated cells in each sample was estimated by amplification of reference gene primers within the assay. To quantify the absolute abundance of each unique TCRbeta CDR3 rearrangement, sequence reads were collapsed and filtered. For each sample, productive Simpson clonality was calculated by taking the square root of Simpson's diversity index across productive rearrangements. In TCRdb, the immuneACCESS table is reduced to in-frame sequences with V and J assigned. These tables do not hold every clone; where another copy was compared, an unresolved V gene accounts for under half, and the others remain unexplained. V and J calls and clone size follow that table, whereas D and trimming were derived from the DNA. This sample has roughly 320,000 clones in its table, and roughly 90% of those were observed once. The ten largest clonotypes hold approximately 4.1% of the sample.

Participants in the prospective study were aged 18 to 89 years, lived in about two dozen United States geographic areas, and enrolled through a virtual design. To assign participants to cohorts, the prospective study relied on clinical history that participants themselves reported in a screening survey and a study questionnaire. Exposed participants were defined as having been in contact with someone with a PCR-confirmed or clinician-diagnosed COVID-19 case within 2 weeks of study entry. In the prospective study, mobile phlebotomists collected whole blood, serum and a nasopharyngeal or oropharyngeal swab from each participant. Over a 2-month period, participants in the prospective study had the option of providing additional blood draws and questionnaires. Blood samples from the prospective study were shipped frozen or at room temperature prior to DNA extraction. Its CDR3 holds 15 amino acids, cysteine through phenylalanine. Only the CDR3 part of the read is kept: 45 bases, read in frame from the first base. CDR1 and CDR2 are read off the germline V gene as MNHEY and SVGAGI. V ends up 6 bases short and J 1 base short, with an unmatched junction base count of 5.

This receptor chain uses TRBV6-5 and TRBJ2-2; TRBD2 lines up with 7 middle nucleotides. Sequences were obtained from PBMCs or T cells enriched from blood (not recorded which). The source of this sequence is a woman aged 30 to 39 who had been exposed to COVID-19. This receptor carries the CDR3 CASRELAENTGELFF. DNA sequence: TGTGCCAGCAGGGAGCTAGCGGAGAACACCGGGGAGCTGTTTTTT.